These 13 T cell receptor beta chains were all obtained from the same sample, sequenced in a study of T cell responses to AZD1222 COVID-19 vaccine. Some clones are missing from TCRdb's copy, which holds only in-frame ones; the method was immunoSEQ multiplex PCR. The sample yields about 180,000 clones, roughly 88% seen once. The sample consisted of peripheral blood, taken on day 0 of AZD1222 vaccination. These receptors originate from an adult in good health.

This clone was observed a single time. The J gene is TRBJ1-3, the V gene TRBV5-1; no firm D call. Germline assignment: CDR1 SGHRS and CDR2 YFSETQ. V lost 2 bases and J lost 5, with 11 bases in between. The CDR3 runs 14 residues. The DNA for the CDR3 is TGCGCCAGCAGCTTTGAGGGCGGGAGAAACACCATATATTTT. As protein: CASSFEGGRNTIYF.

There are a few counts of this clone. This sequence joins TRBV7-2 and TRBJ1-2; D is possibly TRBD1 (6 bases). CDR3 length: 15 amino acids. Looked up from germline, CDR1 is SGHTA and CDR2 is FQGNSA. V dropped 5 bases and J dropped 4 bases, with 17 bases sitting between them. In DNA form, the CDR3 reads TGTGCCAGCAGCAAAACTGGACAGCTCCTCTATGGCTACACCTTC. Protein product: CASSKTGQLLYGYTF.

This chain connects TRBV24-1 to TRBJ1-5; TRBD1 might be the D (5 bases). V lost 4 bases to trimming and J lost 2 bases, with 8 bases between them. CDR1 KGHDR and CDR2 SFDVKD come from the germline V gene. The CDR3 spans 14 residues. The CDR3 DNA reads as TGTGCCACCAGTGACCGGGACCGCAATCAGCCCCAGCATTTT. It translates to CATSDRDRNQPQHF.

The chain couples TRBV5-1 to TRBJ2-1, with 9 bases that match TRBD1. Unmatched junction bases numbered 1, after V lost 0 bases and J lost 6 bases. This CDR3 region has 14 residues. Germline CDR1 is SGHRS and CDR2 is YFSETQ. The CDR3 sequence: CASSLETGGNEQFF. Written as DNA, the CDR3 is TGCGCCAGCAGCTTGGAGACAGGGGGCAATGAGCAGTTCTTC.

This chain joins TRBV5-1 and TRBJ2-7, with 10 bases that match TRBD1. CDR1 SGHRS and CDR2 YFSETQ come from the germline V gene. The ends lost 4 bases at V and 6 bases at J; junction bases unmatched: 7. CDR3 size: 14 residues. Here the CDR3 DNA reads TGCGCCAGCAGCGGATCGGGACAGGGGATCGAGCAGTACTTC. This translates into CASSGSGQGIEQYF. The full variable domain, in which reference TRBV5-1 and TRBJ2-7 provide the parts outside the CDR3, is KAGVTQTPRYLIKTRGQQVTLSCSPISGHRSVSWYQQTPGQGLQFLFEYFSETQRNKGNFPGRFSGRQFSNSRSEMNVSTLELGDSALYLCASSGSGQGIEQYFGPGTRLTVT.

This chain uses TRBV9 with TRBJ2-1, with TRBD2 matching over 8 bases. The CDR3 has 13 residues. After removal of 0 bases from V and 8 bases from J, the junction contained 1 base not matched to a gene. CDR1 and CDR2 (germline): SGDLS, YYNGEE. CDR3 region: CASSVVGLDEQFF. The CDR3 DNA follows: TGTGCCAGCAGCGTAGTGGGACTAGATGAGCAGTTCTTC. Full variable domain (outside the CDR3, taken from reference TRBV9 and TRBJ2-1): DSGVTQTPKHLITATGQRVTLRCSPRSGDLSVYWYQQSLDQGLQFLIQYYNGEERAKGNILERFSAQQFPDLHSELNLSSLELGDSALYFCASSVVGLDEQFFGPGTRLTVL.

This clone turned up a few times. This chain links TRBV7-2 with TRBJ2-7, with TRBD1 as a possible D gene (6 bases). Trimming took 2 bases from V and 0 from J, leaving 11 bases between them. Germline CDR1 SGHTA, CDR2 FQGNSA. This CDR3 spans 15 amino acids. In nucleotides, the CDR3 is TGTGCCAGCAGCTTAAGTACAGGGAGCTCCTACGAGCAGTACTTC. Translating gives CASSLSTGSSYEQYF.

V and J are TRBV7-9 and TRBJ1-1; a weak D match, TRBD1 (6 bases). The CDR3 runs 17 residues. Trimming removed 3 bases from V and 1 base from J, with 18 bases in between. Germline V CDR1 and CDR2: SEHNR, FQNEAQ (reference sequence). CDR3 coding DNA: TGTGCCAGCAGCTTGGGGGGCCCGACAGGCTCGAACACTGAAGCTTTCTTT. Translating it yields CASSLGGPTGSNTEAFF.

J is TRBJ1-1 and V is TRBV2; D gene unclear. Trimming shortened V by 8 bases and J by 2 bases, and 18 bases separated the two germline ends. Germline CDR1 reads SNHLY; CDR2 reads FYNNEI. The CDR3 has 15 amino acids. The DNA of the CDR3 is TGTGCCAGCCGCCTCCAAAGTTCGATAAACACTGAAGCTTTCTTT. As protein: CASRLQSSINTEAFF.

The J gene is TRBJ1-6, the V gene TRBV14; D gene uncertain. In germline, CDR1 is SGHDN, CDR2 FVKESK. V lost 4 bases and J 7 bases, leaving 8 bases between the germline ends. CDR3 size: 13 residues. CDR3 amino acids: CASSPRLNSPLHF. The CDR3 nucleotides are TGTGCCAGCAGCCCTAGGCTAAATTCACCCCTCCACTTT.

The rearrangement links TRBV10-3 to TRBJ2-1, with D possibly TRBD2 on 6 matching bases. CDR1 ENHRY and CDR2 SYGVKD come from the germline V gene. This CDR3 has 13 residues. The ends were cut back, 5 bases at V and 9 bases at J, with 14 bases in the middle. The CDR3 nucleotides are TGTGCCATCAGTCCGGGACTGCCCTCTGAGCAGTTCTTC. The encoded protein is CAISPGLPSEQFF.

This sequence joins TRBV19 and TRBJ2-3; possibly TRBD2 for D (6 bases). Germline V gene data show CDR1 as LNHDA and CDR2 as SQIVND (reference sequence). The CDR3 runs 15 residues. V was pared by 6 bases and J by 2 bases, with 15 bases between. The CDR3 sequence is CASRAGTVLTDTQYF. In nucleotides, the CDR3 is TGTGCCAGTAGGGCCGGGACTGTGCTCACAGATACGCAGTATTTT.

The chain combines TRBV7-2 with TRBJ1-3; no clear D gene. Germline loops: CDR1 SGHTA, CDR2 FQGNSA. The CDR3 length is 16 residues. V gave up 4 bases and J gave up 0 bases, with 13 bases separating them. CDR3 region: CASSSRTASSGNTIYF. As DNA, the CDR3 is TGTGCCAGCAGCTCTAGGACTGCTTCCTCTGGAAACACCATATATTTT.